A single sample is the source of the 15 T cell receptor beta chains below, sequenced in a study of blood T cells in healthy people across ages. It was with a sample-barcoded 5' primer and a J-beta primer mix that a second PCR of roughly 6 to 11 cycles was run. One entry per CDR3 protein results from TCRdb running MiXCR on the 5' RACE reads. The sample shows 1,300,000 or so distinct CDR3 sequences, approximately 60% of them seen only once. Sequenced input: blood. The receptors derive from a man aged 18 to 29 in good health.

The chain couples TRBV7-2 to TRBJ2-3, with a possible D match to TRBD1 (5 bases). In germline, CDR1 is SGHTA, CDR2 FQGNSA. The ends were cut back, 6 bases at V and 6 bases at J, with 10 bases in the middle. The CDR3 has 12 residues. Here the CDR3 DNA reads TGTGCCAGCAGTTCTAACAGGGATACGCAGTATTTT. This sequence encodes CASSSNRDTQYF.

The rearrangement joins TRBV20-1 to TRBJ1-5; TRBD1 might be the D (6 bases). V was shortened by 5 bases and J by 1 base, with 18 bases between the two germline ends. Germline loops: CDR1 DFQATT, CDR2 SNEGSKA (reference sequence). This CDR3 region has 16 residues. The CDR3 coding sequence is TGCAGTGCTTACCCCTCGGGCAGGGGAAGCAATCAGCCCCAGCATTTT. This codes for CSAYPSGRGSNQPQHF.

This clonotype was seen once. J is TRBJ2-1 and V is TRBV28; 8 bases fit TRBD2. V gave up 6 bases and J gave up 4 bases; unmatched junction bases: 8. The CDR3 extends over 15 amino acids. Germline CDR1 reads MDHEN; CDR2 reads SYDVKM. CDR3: CASSGGGLRYNEQFF. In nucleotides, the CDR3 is TGTGCCAGCAGCGGGGGGGGGCTACGGTACAATGAGCAGTTCTTC. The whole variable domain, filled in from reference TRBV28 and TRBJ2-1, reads DVKVTQSSRYLVKRTGEKVFLECVQDMDHENMFWYRQDPGLGLRLIYFSYDVKMKEKGDIPEGYSVSREKKERFSLILESASTNQTSMYLCASSGGGLRYNEQFFGPGTRLTVL.

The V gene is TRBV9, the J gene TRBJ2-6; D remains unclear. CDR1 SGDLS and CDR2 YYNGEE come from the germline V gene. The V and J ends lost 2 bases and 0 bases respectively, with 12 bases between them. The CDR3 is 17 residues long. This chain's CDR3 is CASSVGSVSSGANVLTF. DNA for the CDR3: TGTGCCAGCAGCGTGGGGTCCGTCAGCTCTGGGGCCAACGTCCTGACTTTC.

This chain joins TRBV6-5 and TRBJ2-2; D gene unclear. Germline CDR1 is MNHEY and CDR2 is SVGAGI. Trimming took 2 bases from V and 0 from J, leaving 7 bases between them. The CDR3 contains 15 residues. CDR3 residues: CASSYGSSNTGELFF. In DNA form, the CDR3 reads TGTGCCAGCAGTTACGGCAGTTCGAACACCGGGGAGCTGTTTTTT.

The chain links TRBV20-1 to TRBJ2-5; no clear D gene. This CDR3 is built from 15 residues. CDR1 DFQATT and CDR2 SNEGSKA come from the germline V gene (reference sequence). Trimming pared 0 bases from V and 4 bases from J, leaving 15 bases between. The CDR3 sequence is CSAREGVRVGETQYF. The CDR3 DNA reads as TGCAGTGCTAGAGAAGGTGTCCGGGTGGGAGAGACCCAGTACTTC.

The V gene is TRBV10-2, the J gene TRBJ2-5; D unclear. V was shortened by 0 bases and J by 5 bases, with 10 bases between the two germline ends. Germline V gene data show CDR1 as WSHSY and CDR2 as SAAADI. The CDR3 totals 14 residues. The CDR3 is CASSESGPRETQYF. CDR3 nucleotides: TGCGCCAGCAGTGAGTCAGGGCCCCGGGAGACCCAGTACTTC.

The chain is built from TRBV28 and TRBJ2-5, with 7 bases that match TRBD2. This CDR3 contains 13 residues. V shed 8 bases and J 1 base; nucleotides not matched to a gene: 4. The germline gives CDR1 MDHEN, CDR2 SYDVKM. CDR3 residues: CASYGLGQETQYF. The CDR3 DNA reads TGTGCCAGCTACGGACTAGGCCAAGAGACCCAGTACTTC. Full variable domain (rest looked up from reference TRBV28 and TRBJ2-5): DVKVTQSSRYLVKRTGEKVFLECVQDMDHENMFWYRQDPGLGLRLIYFSYDVKMKEKGDIPEGYSVSREKKERFSLILESASTNQTSMYLCASYGLGQETQYFGPGTRLLVL.

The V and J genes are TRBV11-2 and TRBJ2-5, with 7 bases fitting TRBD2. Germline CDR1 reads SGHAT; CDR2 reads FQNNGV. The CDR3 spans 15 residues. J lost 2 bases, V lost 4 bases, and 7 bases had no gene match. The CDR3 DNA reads TGTGCCAGCAGCTCATCGTGGGGGGGGCAAGAGACCCAGTACTTC. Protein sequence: CASSSSWGGQETQYF.

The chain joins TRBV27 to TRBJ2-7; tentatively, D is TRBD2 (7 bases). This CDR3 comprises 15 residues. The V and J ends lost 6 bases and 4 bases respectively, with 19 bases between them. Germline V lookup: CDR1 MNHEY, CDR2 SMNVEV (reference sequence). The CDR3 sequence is CASRPLGGQGYEQYF. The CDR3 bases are TGTGCCAGCAGACCCCTCGGGGGGCAGGGGTACGAGCAGTACTTC.

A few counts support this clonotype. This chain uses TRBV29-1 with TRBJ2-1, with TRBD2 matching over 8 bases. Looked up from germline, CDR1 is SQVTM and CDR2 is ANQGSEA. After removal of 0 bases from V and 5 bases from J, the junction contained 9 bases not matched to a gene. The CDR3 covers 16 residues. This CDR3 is CSVEDIGGGIHNEQFF. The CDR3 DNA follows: TGCAGCGTTGAAGATATTGGCGGGGGGATCCACAATGAGCAGTTCTTC.

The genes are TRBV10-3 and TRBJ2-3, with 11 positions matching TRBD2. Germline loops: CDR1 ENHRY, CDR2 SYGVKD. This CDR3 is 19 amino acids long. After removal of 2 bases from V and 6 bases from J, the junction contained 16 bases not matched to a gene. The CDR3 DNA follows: TGTGCCATCAGTGAGGGTCTAGCGGGAGGTGAGAGGTCCTTTGATACGCAGTATTTT. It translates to CAISEGLAGGERSFDTQYF.

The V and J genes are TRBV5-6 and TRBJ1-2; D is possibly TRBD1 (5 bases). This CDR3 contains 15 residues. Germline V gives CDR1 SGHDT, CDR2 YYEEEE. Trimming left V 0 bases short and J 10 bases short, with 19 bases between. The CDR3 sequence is CASSLGPGIITHYTF. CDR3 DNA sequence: TGTGCCAGCAGCTTGGGACCAGGGATTATAACCCACTACACCTTC.

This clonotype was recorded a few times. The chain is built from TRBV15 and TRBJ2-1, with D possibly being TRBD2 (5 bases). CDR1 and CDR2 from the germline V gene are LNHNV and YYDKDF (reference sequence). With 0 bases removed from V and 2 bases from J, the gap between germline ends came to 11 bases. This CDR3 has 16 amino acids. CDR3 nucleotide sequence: TGTGCCACCAGCAGAGAGGCTAGCTCCCCCTACAATGAGCAGTTCTTC. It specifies CATSREASSPYNEQFF.

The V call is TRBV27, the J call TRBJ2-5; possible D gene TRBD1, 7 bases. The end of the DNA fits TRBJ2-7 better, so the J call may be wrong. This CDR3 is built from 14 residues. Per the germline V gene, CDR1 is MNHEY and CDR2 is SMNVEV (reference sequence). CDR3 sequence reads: CASSPLTGTAEQYF. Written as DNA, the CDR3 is TGTGCCAGCAGTCCGTTGACAGGGACTGCCGAGCAGTACTTC.